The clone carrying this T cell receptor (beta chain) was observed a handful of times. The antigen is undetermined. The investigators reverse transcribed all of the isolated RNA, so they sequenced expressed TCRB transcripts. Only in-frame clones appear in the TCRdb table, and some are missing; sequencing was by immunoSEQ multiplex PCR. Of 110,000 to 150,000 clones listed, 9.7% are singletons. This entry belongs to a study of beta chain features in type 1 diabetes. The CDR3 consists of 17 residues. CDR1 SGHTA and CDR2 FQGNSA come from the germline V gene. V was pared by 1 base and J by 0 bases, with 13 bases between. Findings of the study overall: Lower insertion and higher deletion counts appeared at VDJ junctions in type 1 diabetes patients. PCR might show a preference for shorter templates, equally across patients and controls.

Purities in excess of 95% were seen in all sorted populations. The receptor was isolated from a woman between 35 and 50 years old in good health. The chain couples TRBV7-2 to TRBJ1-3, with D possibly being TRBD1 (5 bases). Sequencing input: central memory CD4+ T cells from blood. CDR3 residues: CASSLVPGGNSGNTIYF. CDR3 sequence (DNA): TGTGCCAGCAGCTTAGTGCCCGGGGGAAACTCTGGAAACACCATATATTTT.